These 20 T cell receptor beta chains share one sample of origin, sequenced in a study of CD8 T cells in Susac syndrome. About 0.45 to 1 ug RNA was reverse transcribed with random hexamers. TCRdb re-called the immunoSEQ multiplex PCR reads through MiXCR, storing one row per CDR3 protein. The sample records 150,000 to 200,000 distinct CDR3 sequences, roughly 95% being singletons. The sample consisted of CD4+ T cells from PBMCs. The receptors come from a human donor with Susac syndrome.

This chain uses TRBV14 with TRBJ2-1, with D possibly matching TRBD2 (5 bases). Germline CDR1 SGHDN, CDR2 FVKESK. V lost 4 bases and J lost 9, with 13 bases in between. The CDR3 is made up of 13 amino acids. The CDR3 is CASSPRVEGEQFF. In nucleotides, the CDR3 is TGTGCCAGCAGCCCCCGGGTAGAGGGTGAGCAGTTCTTC.

V and J are TRBV30 and TRBJ1-5, with TRBD1 matching over 8 bases. This CDR3 region has 13 residues. Germline loops: CDR1 GTSNPN, CDR2 SVGIG (reference sequence). With 0 bases clipped from V and 7 bases from J, the junction kept 2 bases outside the gene matches. CDR3 protein: CAWSVAGGQPQHF. For the CDR3, the DNA is TGTGCCTGGAGTGTGGCAGGGGGCCAGCCCCAGCATTTT. The entire variable domain, with the rest obtained from reference TRBV30 and TRBJ1-5, is as follows: SQTIHQWPATLVQPVGSPLSLECTVEGTSNPNLYWYRQAAGRGLQLLFYSVGIGQISSEVPQNLSASRPQDRQFILSSKKLLLSDSGFYLCAWSVAGGQPQHFGDGTRLSIL.

This chain uses TRBV20-1 with TRBJ2-7, with 11 bases lining up with TRBD2. V dropped 5 bases and J dropped 0; count of bases not matched to a gene: 9. This CDR3 is built from 16 residues. Germline V lookup: CDR1 DFQATT, CDR2 SNEGSKA (reference sequence). The CDR3 coding sequence is TGCAGTGCTTCCGGGACTAGCGGCTCGAGCTCCTACGAGCAGTACTTC. Translated, it gives CSASGTSGSSSYEQYF.

This clonotype was observed once. The chain joins TRBV18 to TRBJ2-1, with D perhaps TRBD2 (6 bases). V was pared by 3 bases and J by 1 base, with 10 bases between. CDR1 and CDR2 (germline): KGHSH, LQKENI. The CDR3 is 15 residues long. CDR3 sequence (DNA): TGTGCCAGCTCACCTACTAGCCGTTCCTACAATGAGCAGTTCTTC. Its protein is CASSPTSRSYNEQFF.

J is TRBJ2-7 and V is TRBV11-2; 7 bases align to TRBD2. V lost 1 base to trimming and J lost 5 bases; unmatched junction nucleotides: 5. Germline CDR1 is SGHAT and CDR2 is FQNNGV. The CDR3 is made up of 14 amino acids. The DNA of the CDR3 is TGTGCCAGCAGCTTAGCGGGAGGTTACGACGAGCAGTACTTC. Protein sequence: CASSLAGGYDEQYF.

J is TRBJ2-3 and V is TRBV7-2; D is uncertain. Germline loops: CDR1 SGHTA, CDR2 FQGNSA. The CDR3 runs to 12 residues. V dropped 3 bases and J dropped 5 bases, with 6 bases sitting between them. The CDR3 spells CASSLREDTQYF. CDR3 DNA sequence: TGTGCCAGCAGCTTGCGTGAAGATACGCAGTATTTT.

The chain recombines TRBV30 with TRBJ2-1, with D perhaps matching TRBD2 (6 bases). The CDR3 has 14 residues. Germline V gene sequence: CDR1 GTSNPN, CDR2 SVGIG (reference sequence). V dropped 4 bases and J dropped 0 bases, with 10 bases sitting between them. The CDR3 reads CAWTERASYNEQFF. CDR3 sequence (DNA): TGTGCCTGGACCGAGCGGGCCTCCTACAATGAGCAGTTCTTC.

This clonotype was recorded once. The chain recombines TRBV5-1 with TRBJ2-1, with unresolved D. The CDR3 contains 11 residues. V was cut by 7 bases and J by 7 bases, with 9 bases left in between. Germline V CDR1 and CDR2: SGHRS, YFSETQ. CDR3 nucleotide sequence: TGCGCCAGCGGTCGGGCGAATGAGCAGTTCTTC. Translating gives CASGRANEQFF.

The gene calls are TRBV29-1 and TRBJ2-1, with 9 nucleotides matching TRBD1. Germline V gene sequence: CDR1 SQVTM, CDR2 ANQGSEA. The V and J ends lost 5 bases and 6 bases, in that order; junction bases with no gene match: 5. This CDR3 contains 13 residues. The CDR3 is CSVFNRGPNEQFF. CDR3 coding DNA: TGCAGCGTTTTTAACAGGGGGCCCAATGAGCAGTTCTTC.

The rearrangement joins TRBV19 to TRBJ2-7, with 9 bases that match TRBD1. Germline CDR1 is LNHDA and CDR2 is SQIVND (reference sequence). This CDR3 has 15 amino acids. V shed 5 bases, J shed 2 bases, and the junction held 7 bases outside the gene matches. In nucleotides, the CDR3 is TGTGCCAGTAGTCCAATCACAGGGGGCACCTACGAGCAGTACTTC. Translating it yields CASSPITGGTYEQYF.

This clonotype was detected once. The chain recombines TRBV6-1 with TRBJ1-5, with a possible D match to TRBD1 (6 bases). The ends were cut back, 8 bases at V and 3 bases at J, with 17 bases in the middle. The CDR3 length is 15 residues. Germline V gene lookup returns CDR1 MNHNS and CDR2 SASEGT. The CDR3 sequence is CASSRSDSYNQPQHF. The CDR3 DNA follows: TGTGCCAGCTCCCGGTCGGACAGCTACAATCAGCCCCAGCATTTT.

The chain recombines TRBV5-6 with TRBJ2-5; TRBD2 matches at 8 bases. The CDR3 runs to 15 residues. The V and J ends lost 1 base and 1 base, in that order; junction bases with no gene match: 3. CDR1 is SGHDT, CDR2 YYEEEE, per germline. The CDR3 is CASSLTGGPQETQYF. The DNA of the CDR3 is TGTGCCAGCAGCTTGACGGGAGGGCCCCAAGAGACCCAGTACTTC.

This chain links TRBV6-2 or TRBV6-3 with TRBJ1-2; no reliable D call. The CDR3 covers 15 residues. CDR1 and CDR2 (germline): MNHEY, SVGEGT. V was pared by 0 bases and J by 4 bases, with 12 bases between. The CDR3 spells CASSYSLEASYGYTF. The CDR3 coding sequence is TGTGCCAGCAGTTACTCTTTGGAGGCATCCTATGGCTACACCTTC.

The CDR3 spells CAWSVEGWGRYTF. The CDR3 coding sequence is TGTGCCTGGAGTGTCGAAGGGTGGGGTCGCTACACCTTC. The chain uses TRBV30 and TRBJ1-2; D call uncertain. This CDR3 has 13 amino acids. Germline V gene lookup returns CDR1 GTSNPN and CDR2 SVGIG (reference sequence). The germline V and J ends were trimmed by 0 bases and 9 bases, with 14 bases remaining between them.

This chain connects TRBV5-1 to TRBJ2-2; no definite D call. This CDR3 spans 13 amino acids. CDR1 is SGHRS and CDR2 is YFSETQ in the germline V gene. V shed 0 bases and J shed 9 bases, with 9 bases lying between them. Here the CDR3 reads CASSLEDYRELFF. The CDR3 bases are TGCGCCAGCAGCTTGGAGGATTACCGGGAGCTGTTTTTT.

The rearrangement links TRBV3-1 to TRBJ2-5; 8 bases fit TRBD2. Germline CDR1 is LGHDT and CDR2 is YNNKEL (reference sequence). V gave up 4 bases and J gave up 2 bases; unmatched junction bases: 12. CDR3 size: 17 residues. Here the CDR3 DNA reads TGTGCCAGCAGCCTACCTTCAGGGGTAGCGGGACAAGAGACCCAGTACTTC. Its translation is CASSLPSGVAGQETQYF.

V gene TRBV25-1 combines with J gene TRBJ1-6, with D unresolved. The CDR3 covers 15 residues. With 4 bases removed from V and 9 bases from J, the gap between germline ends came to 16 bases. Germline-derived CDR1 and CDR2 are MGHDK and SYGVNS. CDR3 bases: TGTGCCAGCAGTGGTCTTGGCGGGGTCGGTTCACCCCTCCACTTT. Its protein is CASSGLGGVGSPLHF.

This clonotype is a singleton in its sample. The chain joins TRBV24-1 to TRBJ2-1; 7 nucleotides align to TRBD2. V was pared by 4 bases and J by 8 bases, with 13 bases of the junction left unmatched. Germline V gene sequence: CDR1 KGHDR, CDR2 SFDVKD. There are 16 residues in the CDR3. CDR3 region: CATSDPSAGTRDEQFF. CDR3 coding DNA: TGTGCCACCAGTGACCCTTCAGCGGGAACGCGGGATGAGCAGTTCTTC.

The V call is TRBV7-8, the J call TRBJ2-3; 7 nucleotides line up with TRBD1. From germline, CDR1 is SGHVS and CDR2 FQNEAQ. V gave up 5 bases and J gave up 1 base; unmatched junction bases: 3. The CDR3 has 14 residues. The CDR3, as DNA: TGTGCCAGCAGCCCCCAGGGGGGCACAGATACGCAGTATTTT. It codes for CASSPQGGTDTQYF. The whole variable domain, remainder taken from reference TRBV7-8 and TRBJ2-3, is GAGVSQSPRYKVAKRGQDVALRCDPISGHVSLFWYQQALGQGPEFLTYFQNEAQLDKSGLPSDRFFAERPEGSVSTLKIQRTQQEDSAVYLCASSPQGGTDTQYFGPGTRLTVL.

The chain combines TRBV12-3 or TRBV12-4 with TRBJ2-1, with unresolved D. The CDR3 has 14 residues. V was pared by 3 bases and J by 6 bases, with 12 bases between. CDR3 in amino acids: CASSLARAVNEQFF. CDR3 DNA: TGTGCCAGCAGTTTGGCTCGCGCGGTCAATGAGCAGTTCTTC.